What follows describes a single T cell receptor beta chain. The record originates from a study of blood T cells in healthy people across ages. For the study at large: Every two T cells gave about one barcoded beta molecule via template switching.

Trimming removed 6 bases at V and 4 bases at J, with 19 bases between. The CDR3 runs to 16 residues. Each of the donors had 8 to 10 milliliters of peripheral blood drawn into EDTA-treated Vacutainer tubes. A second PCR of about 6 to 12 cycles used a sample-barcoded 5' primer and a J-beta primer mix. Per sample, CDR3-containing paired-end reads numbered at least 3 million. TCRdb ran MiXCR on the 5' RACE reads and lists one entry per CDR3 protein. The sample shows about 1.5 million distinct CDR3 sequences, 40% to 45% of them seen only once. The chain carries TRBV12-3 or TRBV12-4 and TRBJ1-5; possibly TRBD1 for D (5 bases). Sequencing used blood. This TCR derives from a woman between 18 and 29 years old in good health. The DNA for the CDR3 is TGTGCCAGCAGCCCCTCCCTCGGGGGGAAGAATCAGCCCCAGCATTTT. Residues: CASSPSLGGKNQPQHF.